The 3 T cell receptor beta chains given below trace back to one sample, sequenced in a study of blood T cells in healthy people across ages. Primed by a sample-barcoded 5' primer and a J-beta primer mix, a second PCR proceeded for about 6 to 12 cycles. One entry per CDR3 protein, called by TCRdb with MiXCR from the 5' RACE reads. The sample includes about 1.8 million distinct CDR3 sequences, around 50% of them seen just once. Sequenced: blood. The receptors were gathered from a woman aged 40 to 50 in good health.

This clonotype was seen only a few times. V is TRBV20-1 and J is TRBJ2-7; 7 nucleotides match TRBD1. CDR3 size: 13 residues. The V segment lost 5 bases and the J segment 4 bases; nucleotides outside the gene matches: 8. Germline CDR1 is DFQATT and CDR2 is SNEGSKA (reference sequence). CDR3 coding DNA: TGCAGTGCTCAGCCGGGACAGAGTTACGAGCAGTACTTC. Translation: CSAQPGQSYEQYF.

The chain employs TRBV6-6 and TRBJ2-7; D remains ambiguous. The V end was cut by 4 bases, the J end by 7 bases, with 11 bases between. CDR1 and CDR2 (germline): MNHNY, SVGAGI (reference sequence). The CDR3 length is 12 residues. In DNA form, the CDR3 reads TGTGCCAGCAGTTTGCGCTCTGCAGAGCAGTACTTC. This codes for CASSLRSAEQYF.

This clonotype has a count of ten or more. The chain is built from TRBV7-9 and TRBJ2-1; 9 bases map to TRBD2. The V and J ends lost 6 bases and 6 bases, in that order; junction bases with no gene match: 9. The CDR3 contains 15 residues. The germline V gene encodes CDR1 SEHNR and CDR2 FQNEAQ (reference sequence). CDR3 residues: CASSPTRLAVNEQFF. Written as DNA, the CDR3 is TGTGCCAGCAGTCCCACCCGACTAGCGGTCAATGAGCAGTTCTTC.